A selection of T cell receptor beta chains follows, all from one sample in a study of T cells in Graves' hyperthyroidism and ophthalmopathy. TCRdb re-analysed the multiplex PCR reads in MiXCR, keeping a single row per CDR3 protein. Here the sample spans 500,000 to 800,000 distinct CDR3 sequences, roughly 46% being singletons. What was sequenced was peripheral blood or thyroid tissue (not recorded which). Receptor source: an adult man with Graves' disease, either hyperthyroidism or ophthalmopathy (not recorded which). Both conserved end residues are part of each CDR3. A D gene is named only where the DNA matches it firmly. The listing skips clone size in some rows; elsewhere it reads once, few, many or a size class.

>TRBJ1-2|-|TRBV7-9|few
TGTGCCAGCAGCTTGGCAGGAGGAGCTAACTATGGCTACACCTTC
CASSLAGGANYGYTF
>TRBJ1-2|TRBD1|TRBV7-9|many
TGTGCCAGCAGCTTTACCGACAGGGATCGGGTCACCTTC
CASSFTDRDRVTF
>TRBJ2-2|-|TRBV19|-
TGTGCGGGGGGCCACGAAACCGCCGGGGAGCTGTTTTTT
CAGGHETAGELFF
>TRBJ1-5|-|TRBV5-6|few
TGTGCCAGCAGCCTAGCAGGGCCATACAATCAGCCCCAGCATTTT
CASSLAGPYNQPQHF
>TRBJ1-1|TRBD1|TRBV7-2|few
TGTGCCAGCAGGCAGGGGGCGCGGAACACTGAAGCTTTCTTT
CASRQGARNTEAFF
>TRBJ1-5|-|TRBV7-9|-
TGTGCCAGCGGCTTAGCCAGGATGCAGGGTTTGGGATATAGCAATCAGCCCCAGCATTTT
CASGLARMQGLGYSNQPQHF
>TRBJ2-5|-|TRBV2|few
TGTGCCAGCAGTGAAAGGGACCAAGAGACCCAGTACTTC
CASSERDQETQYF
>TRBJ2-2|-|TRBV10-3|many
TGTGCCATCAGTGAAGGGACCGGGGAGCTGTTTTTT
CAISEGTGELFF
>TRBJ2-7|-|TRBV2|few
TGTGCCAGCAGTGCTAGGGCGGCCGAGCAGTACTTC
CASSARAAEQYF
>TRBJ2-7|-|TRBV29-1|many
TGCAGCGTCCTGCTTGGGACGGACGAGCAGTACTTC
CSVLLGTDEQYF
>TRBJ1-1|-|TRBV20-1|-
TGCAGTGCCTCCACCGGCGAAGGGCGGGGCTTCAGTGAAGCTTTCTTT
CSASTGEGRGFSEAFF
>TRBJ2-7|TRBD1|TRBV5-1|-
TGCGCCAGCAGCGGGGGGACAGGGGGCTTCTACGAGCAGTACTTC
CASSGGTGGFYEQYF
>TRBJ2-2|-|TRBV19|few
TGTGCCAGTAGTATAACGGGAGTGGCCGGGGAGCTGTTTTTT
CASSITGVAGELFF
>TRBJ1-6|TRBD1|TRBV29-1|-
TGCAGCGTTAGGAGGGGGCAGGAGAATTCACCCCTCCACTTT
CSVRRGQENSPLHF
>TRBJ1-4|TRBD1|TRBV7-8|-
TGTGCCAGCAGCTTACGATTTCGGACAGGGGGCGTGGGAAAACTGTTTTTT
CASSLRFRTGGVGKLFF
>TRBJ1-3|TRBD1|TRBV10-2|-
TGCGCCAGCAGGTTAGGGACAGTCCATTTT
CASRLGTVHF
>TRBJ1-3|-|TRBV5-1|-
TGCGCCAGCAGCCGGGACAACCAATGGAACACCATATATTTT
CASSRDNQWNTIYF
>TRBJ2-2|-|TRBV7-8|many
TGTGCCAGCAGCCAAACGGCCGGGGAGCTGTTTTTT
CASSQTAGELFF
>TRBJ1-4|-|TRBV7-9|many
TGTGCCAGCAGCTATAGGGGGAGTGAAAAACTGTTTTTT
CASSYRGSEKLFF
>TRBJ1-5|-|TRBV2|-
TGTGCCAGCACCTCTCGGACGCATAGCAATCAGCCCCAGCATTTT
CASTSRTHSNQPQHF
>TRBJ2-5|TRBD2|TRBV7-9|few
TGTGCCAGCAGCTCCCGGACTAGCGGGAGAGAGACCCAGTACTTC
CASSSRTSGRETQYF
>TRBJ1-1|-|TRBV7-4|-
TGTGCCAGCAGCTTAGTGCCAGGGGCAAACACTGAAGCTTTCTTT
CASSLVPGANTEAFF
>TRBJ1-4|TRBD1|TRBV5-5|-
TGTGCCAGCAGCTCGGGACAGGGTGGAGGAAAACTGTTTTTT
CASSSGQGGGKLFF
>TRBJ2-7|TRBD1|TRBV2|-
TGTGCCAGCAGTGAGATTTTCGACAGGGGGACCTACGAGCAGTACTTC
CASSEIFDRGTYEQYF
>TRBJ1-4|-|TRBV10-3|-
TGTGCCATCAGTGAAAAACTGTTTTTT
CAISEKLFF
>TRBJ2-7|-|TRBV5-6|-
TGTGCCAGCAGCTGGCAGATCGTTCCCTACGAGCAGTACTTC
CASSWQIVPYEQYF
>TRBJ1-1|-|TRBV19|-
TGTGCCAGTAGTATCTTCCGGGGGTCTGACACTGAAGCTTTCTTT
CASSIFRGSDTEAFF
>TRBJ2-7|TRBD1|TRBV6-5|few
TGTGCCAGCAGTATCGGACAGGGCCTCTACGAGCAGTACTTC
CASSIGQGLYEQYF
>TRBJ1-6|-|TRBV7-9|-
TGTGCCAGCAGCCTCGGGGGGAAGTATAATTCACCCCTCCACTTT
CASSLGGKYNSPLHF
>TRBJ1-5|-|TRBV24-1|many
TGTGCCACCTCAGGGGTGAATCAGCCCCAGCATTTT
CATSGVNQPQHF
>TRBJ1-1|TRBD1|TRBV5-1|few
TGTGCCAGCGGGGCAGGGACAGGGGGCCTCACTGAAGCTTTCTTT
CASGAGTGGLTEAFF
>TRBJ2-7|-|TRBV6-6|-
TGTGCCAGCACGCAGGGTCACGAGCAGTACTTC
CASTQGHEQYF
>TRBJ1-1|TRBD1|TRBV29-1|many
TGCAGCGCTAGGGACAGGGGGGTCACTGAAGCTTTCTTT
CSARDRGVTEAFF
>TRBJ1-1|-|TRBV19|few
TGTGCCAGTAGTATAGATCTATGGAACACTGAAGCTTTCTTT
CASSIDLWNTEAFF
>TRBJ1-2|-|TRBV10-3|-
TGTGCCAGTATCGACGGCGGGGCCCCCTATGGCTACACCTTC
CASIDGGAPYGYTF
>TRBJ1-5|TRBD1|TRBV20-1|-
TGCAGTGCTAGAAGGGGACAGAGTGTCAACCAGCCCCAGCATTTT
CSARRGQSVNQPQHF
>TRBJ1-1|-|TRBV2|many
TGTGCCAGCAGTTACAGGGTAGTGAACACTGAAGCTTTCTTT
CASSYRVVNTEAFF
>TRBJ2-7|-|TRBV5-1|-
TGCGCCAGCAGCTATGGCCAGGGAAAAGGTAACGAGCAGTACTTC
CASSYGQGKGNEQYF
>TRBJ1-1|-|TRBV29-1|many
TGCAGCGTTCAATCGGGGGGGTCTCGCTGGACTGAAGCTTTCTTT
CSVQSGGSRWTEAFF
>TRBJ1-5|-|TRBV2|-
TGTGCCAGCAGCTCACTTCCTGATCAGCCCCAGCATTTT
CASSSLPDQPQHF
>TRBJ2-7|TRBD1|TRBV7-3|-
TGTGCCAGCAGCCCCGTGACAGGGGGCGCAGTGGGGGAGCAGTACTTC
CASSPVTGGAVGEQYF
>TRBJ2-5|-|TRBV6-5|few
TGTGCCAGCAGTTACACCGGGGACACCGAGACCCAGTACTTC
CASSYTGDTETQYF
>TRBJ2-7|TRBD1|TRBV25-1|-
TGTGCCAGCAGTGAGCACGGACAGGGGTTTTCCTACGAGCAGTACTTC
CASSEHGQGFSYEQYF
>TRBJ2-7|-|TRBV12-3/TRBV12-4|-
TGTGCCATCAGTTCTGGTAACGAGCAGTACTTC
CAISSGNEQYF
>TRBJ1-2|-|TRBV29-1|-
TGCAGCGTTGAACAGGGTGGCCCTGGCTACACCTTC
CSVEQGGPGYTF
>TRBJ2-7|TRBD2|TRBV5-1|few
TGCGCCAGCGCGAGGGCTAGCGGGGCTGCCTACGAGCAGTACTTC
CASARASGAAYEQYF
>TRBJ1-1|-|TRBV5-1|few
TGCGCCAGCAGCTTGGGGCCTGTCAGGGCGAACACTGAAGCTTTCTTT
CASSLGPVRANTEAFF
>TRBJ2-7|-|TRBV2|-
TGTGCCAGCAGCCAAGATTTTACAGGGAACGAGCAGTACTTC
CASSQDFTGNEQYF
>TRBJ2-7|-|TRBV7-9|-
TGTGCCAGCAGCTTATCCGGACAGACCTACGAGCAGTACTTC
CASSLSGQTYEQYF
>TRBJ1-2|TRBD1|TRBV29-1|-
TGCAGCGTTGAGGGACAGCCTCTTAACACCTTC
CSVEGQPLNTF
>TRBJ1-6|-|TRBV24-1|few
TGTGCCAGCAAACGGGGGTATAATTCACCCCTCCACTTT
CASKRGYNSPLHF
>TRBJ2-2|-|TRBV7-6|few
TGTGCCAGCAGCGACCCCGGGACTGGAAAACAAACCGGGGAGCTGTTTTTT
CASSDPGTGKQTGELFF
>TRBJ1-2|TRBD1|TRBV6-5|few
TGTGCCAGCAGTACCATCGACAGGGGAGGCTATGGCTACACCTTC
CASSTIDRGGYGYTF
>TRBJ1-6|-|TRBV2|few
TGTGCCAGCCGTCCCGGGAGTCTGGATAATTCACCCCTCCACTTT
CASRPGSLDNSPLHF